The clone carrying this T cell receptor (beta chain) was seen more than once but under ten times. What was sequenced were expressed TCRB transcripts, since all of the isolated RNA had been reverse transcribed. Repertoires were generated with immunoSEQ multiplex PCR, while TCRdb's copy carries only in-frame clones and drops some. In the table there are under 900,000 clones, roughly a sixth of which are singletons. This sample stems from a study of beta chain features in type 1 diabetes. Study overall: Sorted cells from all samples, numbering over 85,000,000, were examined.

Sequencing used naive CD4+ T cells from blood. The receptor's source is a woman under 30 in good health.

The CDR3 region is CASKGTSRETQYF. Here the CDR3 DNA reads TGTGCCAGCAAGGGGACTAGCAGAGAGACCCAGTACTTC. The genes are TRBV2 and TRBJ2-5, with 9 bases lining up with TRBD2. Germline V gives CDR1 SNHLY, CDR2 FYNNEI. V trimming: 7 bases; J trimming: 4 bases; junction bases outside the gene matches: 4. The CDR3 has 13 amino acids.